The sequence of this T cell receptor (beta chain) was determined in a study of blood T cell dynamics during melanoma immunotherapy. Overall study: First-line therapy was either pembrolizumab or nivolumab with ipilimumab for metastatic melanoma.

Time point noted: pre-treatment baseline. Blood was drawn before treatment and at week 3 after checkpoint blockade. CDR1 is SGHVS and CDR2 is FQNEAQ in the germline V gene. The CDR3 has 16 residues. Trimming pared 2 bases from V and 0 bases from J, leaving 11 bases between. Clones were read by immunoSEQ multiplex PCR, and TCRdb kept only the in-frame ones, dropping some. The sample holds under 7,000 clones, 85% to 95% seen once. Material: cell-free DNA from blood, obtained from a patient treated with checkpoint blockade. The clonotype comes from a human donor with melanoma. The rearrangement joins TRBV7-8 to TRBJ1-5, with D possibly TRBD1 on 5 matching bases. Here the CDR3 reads CASSLSLGGSNQPQHF. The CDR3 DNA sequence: TGTGCCAGCAGCTTATCTCTGGGGGGTAGCAATCAGCCCCAGCATTTT.